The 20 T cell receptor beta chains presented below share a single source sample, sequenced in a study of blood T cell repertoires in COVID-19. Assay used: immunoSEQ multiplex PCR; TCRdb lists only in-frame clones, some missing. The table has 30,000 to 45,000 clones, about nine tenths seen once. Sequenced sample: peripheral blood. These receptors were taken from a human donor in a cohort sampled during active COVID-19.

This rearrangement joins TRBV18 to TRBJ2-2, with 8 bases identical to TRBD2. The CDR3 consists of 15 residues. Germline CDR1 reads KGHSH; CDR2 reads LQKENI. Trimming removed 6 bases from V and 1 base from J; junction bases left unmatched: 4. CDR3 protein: CASSLLAENTGELFF. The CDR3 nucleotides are TGTGCCAGCTCGTTACTAGCGGAGAACACCGGGGAGCTGTTTTTT.

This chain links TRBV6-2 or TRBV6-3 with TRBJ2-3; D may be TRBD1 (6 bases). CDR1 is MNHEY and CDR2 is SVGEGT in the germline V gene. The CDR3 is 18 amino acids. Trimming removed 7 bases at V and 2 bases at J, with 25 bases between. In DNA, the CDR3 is TGTGCCAGCATCCCAACAGTGGGGGCGGCGGCTCTCACAGATACGCAGTATTTT. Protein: CASIPTVGAAALTDTQYF.

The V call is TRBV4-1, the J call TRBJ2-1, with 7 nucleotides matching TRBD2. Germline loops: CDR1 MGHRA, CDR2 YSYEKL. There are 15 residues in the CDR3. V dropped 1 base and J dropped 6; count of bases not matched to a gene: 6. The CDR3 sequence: CASSQVPSGSNEQFF. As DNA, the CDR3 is TGCGCCAGCAGCCAAGTTCCTAGCGGAAGCAATGAGCAGTTCTTC.

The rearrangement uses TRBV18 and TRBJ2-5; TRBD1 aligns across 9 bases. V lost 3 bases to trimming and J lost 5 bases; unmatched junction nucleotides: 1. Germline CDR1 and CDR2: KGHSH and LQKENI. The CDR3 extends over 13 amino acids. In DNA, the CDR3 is TGTGCCAGCTCACCTGGGACAGGGGAGACCCAGTACTTC. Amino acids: CASSPGTGETQYF.

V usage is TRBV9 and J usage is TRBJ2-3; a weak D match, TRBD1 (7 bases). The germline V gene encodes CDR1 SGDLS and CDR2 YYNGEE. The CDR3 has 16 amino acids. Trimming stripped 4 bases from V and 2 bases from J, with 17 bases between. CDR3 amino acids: CASSRQGGLATDTQYF. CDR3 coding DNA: TGTGCCAGCAGCAGACAGGGAGGATTGGCCACAGATACGCAGTATTTT. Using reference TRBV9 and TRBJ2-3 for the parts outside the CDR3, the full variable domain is DSGVTQTPKHLITATGQRVTLRCSPRSGDLSVYWYQQSLDQGLQFLIQYYNGEERAKGNILERFSAQQFPDLHSELNLSSLELGDSALYFCASSRQGGLATDTQYFGPGTRLTVL.

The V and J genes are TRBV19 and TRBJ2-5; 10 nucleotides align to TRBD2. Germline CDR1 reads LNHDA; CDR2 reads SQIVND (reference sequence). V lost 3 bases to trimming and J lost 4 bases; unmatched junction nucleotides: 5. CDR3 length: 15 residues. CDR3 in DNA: TGTGCCAGTAGTATGGCTAGCGGGGGTGGAGAGACCCAGTACTTC. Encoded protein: CASSMASGGGETQYF.

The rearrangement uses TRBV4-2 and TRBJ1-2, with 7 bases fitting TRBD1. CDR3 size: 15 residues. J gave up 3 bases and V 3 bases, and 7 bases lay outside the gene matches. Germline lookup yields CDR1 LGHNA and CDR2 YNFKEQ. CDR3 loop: CASSQPWGTDYGYTF. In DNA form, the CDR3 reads TGTGCCAGCAGCCAGCCATGGGGGACAGACTATGGCTACACCTTC.

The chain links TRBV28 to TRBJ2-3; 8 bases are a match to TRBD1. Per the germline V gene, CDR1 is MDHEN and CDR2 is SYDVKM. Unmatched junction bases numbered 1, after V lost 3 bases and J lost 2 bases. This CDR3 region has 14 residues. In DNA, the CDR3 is TGTGCCAGCAGTTTGGACAGGGACACAGATACGCAGTATTTT. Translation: CASSLDRDTDTQYF.

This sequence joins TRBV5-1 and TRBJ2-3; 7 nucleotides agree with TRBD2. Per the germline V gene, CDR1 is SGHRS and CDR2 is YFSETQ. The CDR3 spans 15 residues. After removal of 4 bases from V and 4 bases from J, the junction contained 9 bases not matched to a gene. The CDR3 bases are TGCGCCAGCAGCCCTGGGGGGGGAAAGGCAGATACGCAGTATTTT. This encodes CASSPGGGKADTQYF.

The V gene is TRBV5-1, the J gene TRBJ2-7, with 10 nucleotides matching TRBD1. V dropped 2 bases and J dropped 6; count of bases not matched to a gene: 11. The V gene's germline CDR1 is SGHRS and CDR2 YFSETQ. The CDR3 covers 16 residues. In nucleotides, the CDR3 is TGCGCCAGCAGCTTCGGCCCGGGGACAGGGGAGGGCGAGCAGTACTTC. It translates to CASSFGPGTGEGEQYF.

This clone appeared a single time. The CDR3: CASHRGLYGYTF. In nucleotides, the CDR3 is TGTGCCAGCCACAGGGGCCTCTATGGCTACACCTTC. The chain couples TRBV12-3 or TRBV12-4 to TRBJ1-2; 7 bases are a match to TRBD1. The CDR3 runs to 12 residues. V lost 8 bases to trimming and J lost 4 bases; unmatched junction nucleotides: 4.

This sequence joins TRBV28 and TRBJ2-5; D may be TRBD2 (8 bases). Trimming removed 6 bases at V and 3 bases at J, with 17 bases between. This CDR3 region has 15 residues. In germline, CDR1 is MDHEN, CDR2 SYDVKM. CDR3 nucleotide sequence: TGTGCCAGCAGCCCGACAGGGCGGGGGGAAGAGACCCAGTACTTC. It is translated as CASSPTGRGEETQYF.

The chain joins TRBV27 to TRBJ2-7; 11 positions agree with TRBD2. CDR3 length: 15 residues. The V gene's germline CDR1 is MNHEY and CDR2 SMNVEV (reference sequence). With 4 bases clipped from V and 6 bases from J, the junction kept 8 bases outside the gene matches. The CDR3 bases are TGTGCCAGCAGTTCTCTTGGGCTAGCGGGAGGCGAGCAGTACTTC. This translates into CASSSLGLAGGEQYF.

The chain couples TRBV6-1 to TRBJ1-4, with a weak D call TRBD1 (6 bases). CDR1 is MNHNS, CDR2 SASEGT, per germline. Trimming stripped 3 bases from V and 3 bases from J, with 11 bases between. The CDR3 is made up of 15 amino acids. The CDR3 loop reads CASSDGGAANEKLFF. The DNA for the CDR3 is TGTGCCAGCAGTGACGGGGGGGCTGCTAATGAAAAACTGTTTTTT.

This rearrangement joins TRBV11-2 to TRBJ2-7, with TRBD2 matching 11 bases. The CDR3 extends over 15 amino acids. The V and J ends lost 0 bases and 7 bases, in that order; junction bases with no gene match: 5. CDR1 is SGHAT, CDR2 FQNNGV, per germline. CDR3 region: CASSLETSGKREQYF. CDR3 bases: TGTGCCAGCAGCTTAGAGACTAGCGGGAAGAGAGAGCAGTACTTC.

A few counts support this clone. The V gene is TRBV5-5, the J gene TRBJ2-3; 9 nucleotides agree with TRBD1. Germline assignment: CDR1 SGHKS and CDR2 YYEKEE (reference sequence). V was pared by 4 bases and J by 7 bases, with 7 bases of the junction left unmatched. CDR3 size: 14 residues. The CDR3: CASSPGQGFNTQYF. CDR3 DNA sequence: TGTGCCAGCAGCCCGGGACAGGGATTTAATACGCAGTATTTT.

CDR3 coding DNA: TGTGCCAGCAGACGTGGGACAGGCAACTCTGGGGCCAACGTCCTGACTTTC. Translating it yields CASRRGTGNSGANVLTF. The chain links TRBV5-4 to TRBJ2-6; 8 bases match TRBD1. From germline, CDR1 is SGHNT and CDR2 YYREEE (reference sequence). The J segment lost 0 bases and the V segment lost 5 bases, leaving 7 bases of the junction unmatched. This CDR3 is built from 17 residues.

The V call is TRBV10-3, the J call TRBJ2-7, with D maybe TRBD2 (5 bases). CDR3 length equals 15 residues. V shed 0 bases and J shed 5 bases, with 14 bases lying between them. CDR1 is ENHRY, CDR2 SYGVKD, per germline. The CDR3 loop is CAISESIPGGHEQYF. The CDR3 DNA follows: TGTGCCATCAGTGAGTCGATCCCTGGCGGGCACGAGCAGTACTTC.

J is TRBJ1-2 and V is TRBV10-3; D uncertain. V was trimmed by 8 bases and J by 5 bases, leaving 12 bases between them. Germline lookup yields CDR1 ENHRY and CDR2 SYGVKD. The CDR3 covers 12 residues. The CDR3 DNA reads TGTGCCATCGGAGGGAATGGGTATGGCTACACCTTC. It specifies CAIGGNGYGYTF.

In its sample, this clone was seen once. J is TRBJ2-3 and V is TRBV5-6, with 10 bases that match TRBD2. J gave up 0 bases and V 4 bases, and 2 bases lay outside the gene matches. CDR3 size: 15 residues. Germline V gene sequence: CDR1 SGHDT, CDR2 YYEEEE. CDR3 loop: CASSRTSGSTDTQYF. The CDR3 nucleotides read TGTGCCAGCAGCCGGACTAGCGGTAGCACAGATACGCAGTATTTT.